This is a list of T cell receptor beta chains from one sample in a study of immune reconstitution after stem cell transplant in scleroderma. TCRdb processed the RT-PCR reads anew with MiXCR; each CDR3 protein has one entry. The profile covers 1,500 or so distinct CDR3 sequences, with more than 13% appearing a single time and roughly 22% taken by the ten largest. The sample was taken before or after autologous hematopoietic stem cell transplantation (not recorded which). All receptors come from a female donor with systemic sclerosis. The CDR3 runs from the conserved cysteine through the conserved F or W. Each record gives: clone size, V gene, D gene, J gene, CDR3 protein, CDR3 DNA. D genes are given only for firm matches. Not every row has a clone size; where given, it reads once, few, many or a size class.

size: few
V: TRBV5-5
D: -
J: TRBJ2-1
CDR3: CASSQGRNEQFF
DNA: TGTGCCAGCAGCCAAGGACGTAATGAGCAGTTCTTC

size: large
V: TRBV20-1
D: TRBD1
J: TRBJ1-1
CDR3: CSARDPGGQGDTEAFF
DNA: TGCAGTGCTAGAGACCCGGGGGGACAGGGGGACACTGAAGCTTTCTTT

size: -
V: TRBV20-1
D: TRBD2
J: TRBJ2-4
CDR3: CSARPSGGVSKNIQYF
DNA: TGCAGTGCTAGACCTAGCGGGGGGGTCTCTAAAAACATTCAGTACTTC

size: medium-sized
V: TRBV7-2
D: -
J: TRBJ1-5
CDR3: CASSLTGTQNQPQHF
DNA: TGTGCCAGCAGCTTAACCGGGACACAGAATCAGCCCCAGCATTTT

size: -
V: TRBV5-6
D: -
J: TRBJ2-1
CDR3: CASSLWLYNEQFF
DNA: TGTGCCAGCAGCTTGTGGCTGTACAATGAGCAGTTCTTC

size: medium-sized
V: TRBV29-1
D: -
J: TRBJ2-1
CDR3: CSVGTGKSSYNEQFF
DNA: TGCAGCGTGGGAACGGGGAAGTCTTCTTACAATGAGCAGTTCTTC

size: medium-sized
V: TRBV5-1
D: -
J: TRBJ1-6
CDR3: CASSLETGQGSPLHF
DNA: TGCGCCAGCAGCTTGGAGACAGGCCAGGGATCACCCCTCCACTTT

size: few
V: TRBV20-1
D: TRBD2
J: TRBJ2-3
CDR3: CSAPGLAGGQDTQYF
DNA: TGCAGTGCGCCCGGACTAGCGGGGGGGCAAGATACGCAGTATTTT

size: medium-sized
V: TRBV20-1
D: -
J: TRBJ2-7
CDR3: CSALDRSSYEQYF
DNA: TGCAGTGCTCTTGACAGGTCCTCCTACGAGCAGTACTTC

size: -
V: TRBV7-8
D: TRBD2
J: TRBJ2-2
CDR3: CASSPGVYSGGARTTGELFF
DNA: TGTGCCAGCAGCCCGGGCGTTTATAGCGGGGGGGCTAGGACCACCGGGGAGCTGTTTTTT

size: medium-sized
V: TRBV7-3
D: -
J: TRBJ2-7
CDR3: CASSPPGSHEQYF
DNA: TGTGCCAGCAGCCCCCCGGGGAGCCACGAGCAGTACTTC

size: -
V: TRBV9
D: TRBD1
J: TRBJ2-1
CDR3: CASSSGGSSYNEQFF
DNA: TGTGCCAGCAGCTCAGGGGGCAGCTCCTACAATGAGCAGTTCTTC

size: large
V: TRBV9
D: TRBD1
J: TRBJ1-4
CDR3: CASSGGQGAGEKLFF
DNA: TGTGCCAGCAGCGGGGGACAGGGGGCCGGTGAAAAACTGTTTTTT

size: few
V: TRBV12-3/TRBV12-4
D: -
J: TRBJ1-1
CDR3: CASSFPGTEAFF
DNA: TGTGCCAGCAGTTTCCCGGGGACCGAAGCTTTCTTT

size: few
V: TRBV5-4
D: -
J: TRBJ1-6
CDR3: CASSPTEAYNSPLHF
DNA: TGTGCCAGCAGCCCCACAGAGGCCTATAATTCACCCCTCCACTTT

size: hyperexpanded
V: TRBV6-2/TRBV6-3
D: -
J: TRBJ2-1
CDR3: CASSYEGGPTTEQFF
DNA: TGTGCCAGCAGTTACGAGGGGGGGCCGACGACTGAGCAGTTCTTC

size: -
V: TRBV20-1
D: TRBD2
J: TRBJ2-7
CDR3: CSAGLPRGLAGANEQYF
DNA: TGCAGTGCTGGCCTCCCCCGGGGGCTAGCGGGGGCAAACGAGCAGTACTTC

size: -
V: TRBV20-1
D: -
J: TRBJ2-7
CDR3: CSATGAYEQYF
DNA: TGCAGTGCTACAGGGGCCTACGAGCAGTACTTC

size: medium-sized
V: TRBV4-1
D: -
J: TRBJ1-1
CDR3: CASSQEGSPEAFF
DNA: TGCGCCAGCAGCCAAGAAGGGAGCCCTGAAGCTTTCTTT

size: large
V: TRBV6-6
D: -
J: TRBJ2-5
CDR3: CASSYLLGETQYF
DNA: TGTGCCAGCAGTTACCTCCTCGGGGAGACCCAGTACTTC

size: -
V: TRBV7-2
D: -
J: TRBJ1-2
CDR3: CAGEDGADYGYTF
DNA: TGTGCCGGGGAGGACGGCGCTGACTATGGCTACACCTTC

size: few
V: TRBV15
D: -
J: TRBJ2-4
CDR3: CATSHVNSAIAKNIQYF
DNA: TGTGCCACCAGCCATGTAAATAGCGCCATAGCCAAAAACATTCAGTACTTC